The 9 T cell receptor beta chains below were found in one sample sequenced in a study of blood T cell repertoires in COVID-19. Data came from immunoSEQ multiplex PCR; TCRdb stores just in-frame clones and leaves some out. In the table there are 70,000 to 90,000 clones, over 65% of which are singletons. Sequenced: peripheral blood. Receptor source: a human donor in a cohort sampled during active COVID-19.

The chain combines TRBV7-2 with TRBJ2-7; possibly TRBD1 for D (6 bases). V was cut by 3 bases and J by 5 bases, with 20 bases left in between. Per germline, CDR1 SGHTA and CDR2 FQGNSA. CDR3 length: 16 amino acids. CDR3 DNA: TGTGCCAGCAGCTTCATTCCAGGGGCAGGGTCCCACGAGCAGTACTTC. Its protein is CASSFIPGAGSHEQYF. The variable domain in full, completed from reference TRBV7-2 and TRBJ2-7, reads GAGVSQSPSNKVTEKGKDVELRCDPISGHTALYWYRQSLGQGLEFLIYFQGNSAPDKSGLPSDRFSAERTGGSVSTLTIQRTQQEDSAVYLCASSFIPGAGSHEQYFGPGTRLTVT.

The chain employs TRBV6-6 and TRBJ2-7; TRBD2 aligns across 11 bases. With V trimmed by 10 bases and J by 3 bases, 8 bases remained unmatched. CDR1 and CDR2 (germline): MNHNY, SVGAGI (reference sequence). This CDR3 comprises 14 residues. CDR3 sequence: CAISAGLAVYEQYF. CDR3 DNA sequence: TGTGCCATCTCGGCGGGACTAGCGGTCTACGAGCAGTACTTC.

This clone showed up just a few times. The chain uses TRBV19 and TRBJ1-5; D perhaps matches TRBD1 (5 bases). Trimming cost V 7 bases and J 5 bases, with 15 bases left between them. The CDR3 spans 14 residues. Per the germline V gene, CDR1 is LNHDA and CDR2 is SQIVND (reference sequence). The CDR3 sequence: CASTGTNRHQPQHF. The DNA of the CDR3 is TGTGCCAGTACCGGGACTAACCGCCATCAGCCCCAGCATTTT.

The chain uses TRBV5-6 and TRBJ1-2, with D uncertain. The CDR3 consists of 12 residues. Germline-derived CDR1 and CDR2 are SGHDT and YYEEEE. V was pared by 2 bases and J by 2 bases, with 4 bases between. The CDR3 protein is CASSLSNYGYTF. The CDR3 DNA reads as TGTGCCAGCAGCTTAAGCAACTATGGCTACACCTTC.

V is TRBV10-3 and J is TRBJ2-7; TRBD1 aligns across 12 bases. J lost 6 bases, V lost 3 bases, and 6 bases had no gene match. This CDR3 spans 15 amino acids. Germline V gene lookup returns CDR1 ENHRY and CDR2 SYGVKD. The DNA for the CDR3 is TGTGCCATCAGTGACTCCGGGACAGGGGGCCGCGAGCAGTACTTC. Translation gives CAISDSGTGGREQYF.

J is TRBJ1-6 and V is TRBV7-2, with 7 bases that match TRBD1. In germline, CDR1 is SGHTA, CDR2 FQGNSA. This CDR3 spans 12 amino acids. V was pared by 4 bases and J by 16 bases, with 7 bases of the junction left unmatched. The CDR3 loop reads CASSSRTGLLHF. The CDR3 DNA follows: TGTGCCAGCAGCTCCCGGACAGGCCTTCTCCACTTT.

The chain recombines TRBV18 with TRBJ1-6; TRBD1 is a possible D gene (5 bases). The V end lost 3 bases, the J end lost 8 bases, and 11 bases lay between the germline ends. The CDR3 totals 14 residues. Germline CDR1 KGHSH, CDR2 LQKENI. CDR3 sequence reads: CASSPGGFDSPLHF. In DNA form, the CDR3 reads TGTGCCAGCTCACCCGGGGGTTTTGATTCACCCCTCCACTTT.

V usage is TRBV5-1 and J usage is TRBJ1-6, with 7 bases aligning to TRBD1. Germline trimming cut 0 bases from V and 6 bases from J; bases unmatched to any gene: 3. CDR1 SGHRS and CDR2 YFSETQ come from the germline V gene. The CDR3 has 15 residues. CDR3 bases: TGCGCCAGCAGCTTGGAGCCAGGGGGTAATTCACCCCTCCACTTT. Protein sequence: CASSLEPGGNSPLHF.

The chain is built from TRBV6-5 and TRBJ2-2, with D perhaps TRBD2 (5 bases). The length of the CDR3 is 15 residues. Deletions cut 8 bases from V and 5 bases from J, with 18 bases between. Germline V CDR1 and CDR2: MNHEY, SVGAGI. CDR3 sequence reads: CASSRRGRETGELFF. The CDR3 region has the DNA TGTGCCAGCTCCCGGCGTGGGAGAGAGACCGGGGAGCTGTTTTTT.